A single sample gave rise to the 24 T cell receptor beta chains below, sequenced in a study of OX40 agonist ivuxolimab in advanced cancers. Library prep was done by the immunoSEQ multiplex PCR assay. What TCRdb holds here is the immuneACCESS table cut down to in-frame rearrangements. Part of the clones is not present; checked against another copy, under half of the missing clones reflect an unresolved V gene, and the others are unexplained. For this sample there are 98,000 or so clones; roughly nine tenths appear just once. Of the sample, 0.8% to 0.9% falls within the top ten clones. This specimen consisted of CD4+ or CD8+ T cells sorted from blood, obtained in a trial of the OX40 agonist ivuxolimab. The source is an adult with an advanced solid tumor such as melanoma, head and neck, liver or kidney cancer.

The chain recombines TRBV11-2 with TRBJ2-3; maybe TRBD2 (6 bases). V lost 2 bases, J lost 4 bases, and 19 bases lay in between. Germline assignment: CDR1 SGHAT and CDR2 FQNNGV. This CDR3 has 17 residues. CDR3: CASSLQWSGSGADTQYF. CDR3 nucleotides: TGTGCCAGCAGCTTACAGTGGTCCGGGAGTGGCGCAGATACGCAGTATTTT.

This chain connects TRBV27 to TRBJ1-1; a weak D match, TRBD1 (5 bases). The germline V and J ends were trimmed by 3 bases and 5 bases, with 13 bases remaining between them. Looked up from germline, CDR1 is MNHEY and CDR2 is SMNVEV (reference sequence). The CDR3 consists of 14 residues. The chain's CDR3 is CASSFGRGRTEAFF. The CDR3 DNA sequence: TGTGCCAGCAGTTTTGGGAGGGGAAGAACTGAAGCTTTCTTT.

The chain uses TRBV6-6 and TRBJ2-7; 8 bases are a match to TRBD1. The CDR3 length is 13 residues. Germline-derived CDR1 and CDR2 are MNHNY and SVGAGI (reference sequence). With 5 bases clipped from V and 2 bases from J, the junction kept 2 bases outside the gene matches. For the CDR3, the DNA is TGTGCCAGCAGTCTCAGGGGGCCCTACGAGCAGTACTTC. Its protein is CASSLRGPYEQYF.

The chain recombines TRBV5-4 with TRBJ2-5; D is uncertain. This CDR3 is 13 amino acids long. Germline values: CDR1 SGHNT, CDR2 YYREEE (reference sequence). Trimming took off 7 bases at V and 4 bases at J, with 14 bases between the two ends. The CDR3 loop reads CASHYSSRETQYF. CDR3 nucleotides: TGTGCCAGCCACTACTCATCTCGAGAGACCCAGTACTTC.

This clone was recorded once. The chain carries TRBV7-9 and TRBJ2-7; D is ambiguous. Trimming removed 0 bases at V and 5 bases at J, with 17 bases between. Per germline, CDR1 SEHNR and CDR2 FQNEAQ (reference sequence). This CDR3 spans 16 amino acids. In nucleotides, the CDR3 is TGTGCCAGCAGCTTAGCGCGTGGCGGCGCCGGCCACGAGCAGTACTTC. Translation: CASSLARGGAGHEQYF.

This sequence joins TRBV6-6 and TRBJ1-1; 8 nucleotides line up with TRBD1. This CDR3 has 14 residues. Germline assignment: CDR1 MNHNY and CDR2 SVGAGI (reference sequence). J lost 4 bases, V lost 2 bases, and 3 bases had no gene match. The CDR3 loop reads CASSYGDRSTEAFF. The CDR3 nucleotides are TGTGCCAGCAGTTACGGGGACAGGAGCACTGAAGCTTTCTTT.

The CDR3 DNA sequence: TGTGCCAGCAGTTCCGACAGTTTTAATCAGCCCCAGCATTTT. This sequence encodes CASSSDSFNQPQHF. The chain combines TRBV2 with TRBJ1-5, with a weak D call TRBD1 (5 bases). In germline, CDR1 is SNHLY, CDR2 FYNNEI. The CDR3 is 14 amino acids. The ends were cut back, 5 bases at V and 4 bases at J, with 12 bases in the middle.

The V and J genes are TRBV30 and TRBJ1-2; D gene unclear. The CDR3 extends over 13 amino acids. Trimming pared 7 bases from V and 0 bases from J, leaving 12 bases between. The germline V gene has CDR1 GTSNPN and CDR2 SVGIG (reference sequence). CDR3 sequence (DNA): TGTGCCTCCCAAGACCTCTCTAACTATGGCTACACCTTC. Its protein is CASQDLSNYGYTF.

The chain employs TRBV10-2 and TRBJ2-5; perhaps D is TRBD1 or TRBD2 (5 bases each). The germline V gene encodes CDR1 WSHSY and CDR2 SAAADI. The germline V and J ends were trimmed by 8 bases and 5 bases, with 9 bases remaining between them. The CDR3 covers 11 residues. CDR3 loop: CASSWGETQYF. CDR3 nucleotides: TGCGCCAGCTCTTGGGGGGAGACCCAGTACTTC.

The CDR3 DNA reads as TGTGCCAGCAGTGTCCGACAGGGGGCGCCTGGACCTGAAGCTTTCTTT. This sequence encodes CASSVRQGAPGPEAFF. The V gene is TRBV27, the J gene TRBJ1-1; 10 bases map to TRBD1. Germline V gives CDR1 MNHEY, CDR2 SMNVEV (reference sequence). The CDR3 has 16 amino acids. J lost 6 bases, V lost 5 bases, and 12 bases had no gene match.

V is TRBV6-6 and J is TRBJ1-1; D is ambiguous. V lost 0 bases and J 5 bases, leaving 13 bases between the germline ends. Per germline, CDR1 MNHNY and CDR2 SVGAGI (reference sequence). CDR3 length: 15 residues. CDR3 nucleotide sequence: TGTGCCAGCAGTTACTCGATGGGGTTGGGGACTGAAGCTTTCTTT. It specifies CASSYSMGLGTEAFF.

V usage is TRBV2 and J usage is TRBJ2-7; D unclear. This CDR3 has 12 residues. Per the germline V gene, CDR1 is SNHLY and CDR2 is FYNNEI. Trimming pared 5 bases from V and 1 base from J, leaving 6 bases between. In nucleotides, the CDR3 is TGTGCCAGCAGTACTCAATCCTACGAGCAGTACTTC. Protein product: CASSTQSYEQYF.

The genes are TRBV2 and TRBJ2-3; maybe TRBD2 (6 bases). CDR1 is SNHLY and CDR2 is FYNNEI in the germline V gene. The ends were cut back, 6 bases at V and 8 bases at J, with 9 bases in the middle. CDR3 length: 11 residues. The CDR3 is CASRRGGTQYF. CDR3 DNA sequence: TGTGCCAGCAGGCGGGGAGGTACGCAGTATTTT.

This chain connects TRBV30 to TRBJ2-3; D is unresolved. Germline V gene sequence: CDR1 GTSNPN, CDR2 SVGIG (reference sequence). Trimming removed 0 bases at V and 0 bases at J, with 10 bases between. The CDR3 runs to 15 residues. The CDR3 bases are TGTGCCTGGAGTGTTGGGCGGTCTAGCACAGATACGCAGTATTTT. Its protein is CAWSVGRSSTDTQYF.

In its sample, this clone was seen a few times. This chain joins TRBV6-6 and TRBJ1-2; D ambiguous. The CDR3 extends over 12 amino acids. In germline, CDR1 is MNHNY, CDR2 SVGAGI (reference sequence). V dropped 7 bases and J dropped 2 bases, with 8 bases sitting between them. In nucleotides, the CDR3 is TGTGCCAGCAATCCTCACAACTATGGCTACACCTTC. Residues: CASNPHNYGYTF.

The V and J genes are TRBV2 and TRBJ2-3, with 11 bases identical to TRBD2. The CDR3 extends over 14 amino acids. Germline V gene sequence: CDR1 SNHLY, CDR2 FYNNEI. The V and J ends lost 5 bases and 5 bases, in that order; junction bases with no gene match: 3. DNA of the CDR3: TGTGCCAGCAGTAAAGGACTAGCGGGAGATACGCAGTATTTT. The encoded protein is CASSKGLAGDTQYF.

The rearrangement uses TRBV19 and TRBJ1-1; 9 bases fit TRBD1. CDR3 length: 13 amino acids. V was clipped by 6 bases and J by 3 bases; unmatched bases: 2. CDR1 and CDR2 (germline): LNHDA, SQIVND (reference sequence). The CDR3 spells CASSRDRDTEAFF. The CDR3 region has the DNA TGTGCCAGTAGCCGGGACAGGGACACTGAAGCTTTCTTT.

The rearrangement joins TRBV7-9 to TRBJ1-1; D remains unclear. CDR3 length equals 14 residues. The ends were cut back, 2 bases at V and 0 bases at J, with 7 bases in the middle. Germline V gene lookup returns CDR1 SEHNR and CDR2 FQNEAQ (reference sequence). CDR3 in DNA: TGTGCCAGCAGCTTACTACAGATGAACACTGAAGCTTTCTTT. Translating gives CASSLLQMNTEAFF. Variable domain in full (rest from reference TRBV7-9 and TRBJ1-1): DTGVSQNPRHKITKRGQNVTFRCDPISEHNRLYWYRQTLGQGPEFLTYFQNEAQLEKSRLLSDRFSAERPKGSFSTLEIQRTEQGDSAMYLCASSLLQMNTEAFFGQGTRLTVV.

This chain uses TRBV27 with TRBJ1-1, with D hard to call. The CDR3 length is 15 residues. Germline V gene data show CDR1 as MNHEY and CDR2 as SMNVEV (reference sequence). V lost 3 bases, J lost 0 bases, and 11 bases lay in between. The CDR3 loop is CASSLGATMNTEAFF. The CDR3 region has the DNA TGTGCCAGCAGTTTGGGAGCCACTATGAACACTGAAGCTTTCTTT.

The rearrangement links TRBV27 to TRBJ2-3, with 8 bases that match TRBD2. Per germline, CDR1 MNHEY and CDR2 SMNVEV (reference sequence). The CDR3 spans 12 residues. Trimming removed 4 bases from V and 8 bases from J; junction bases left unmatched: 2. The CDR3 loop reads CASSSRGGTQYF. CDR3 nucleotide sequence: TGTGCCAGCAGTTCCCGGGGGGGTACGCAGTATTTT.

The chain recombines TRBV18 with TRBJ2-1; 10 nucleotides align to TRBD2. Per the germline V gene, CDR1 is KGHSH and CDR2 is LQKENI. Germline trimming cut 0 bases from V and 5 bases from J; bases unmatched to any gene: 7. This CDR3 is built from 17 residues. CDR3 sequence (DNA): TGTGCCAGCTCACCACCGGTAGCGGGAGGAAGGAACAATGAGCAGTTCTTC. Translating it yields CASSPPVAGGRNNEQFF.

Regarding this clone: Other DNA sequences in the sample encode the same CDR3. V is TRBV7-9 and J is TRBJ1-1, with 7 bases identical to TRBD1. Germline lookup yields CDR1 SEHNR and CDR2 FQNEAQ (reference sequence). Trimming cost V 5 bases and J 0 bases; bases outside gene matches: 3. The CDR3 contains 14 residues. CDR3 in amino acids: CASSLGQMNTEAFF. The CDR3 region has the DNA TGTGCCAGCAGCCTGGGACAGATGAACACTGAAGCTTTCTTT.

This sequence joins TRBV5-4 and TRBJ1-4; D unclear. Trimming pared 2 bases from V and 0 bases from J, leaving 5 bases between. The V gene's germline CDR1 is SGHNT and CDR2 YYREEE (reference sequence). The CDR3 length is 14 residues. The CDR3 spells CASSFRATNEKLFF. The DNA of the CDR3 is TGTGCCAGCAGCTTCAGAGCAACTAATGAAAAACTGTTTTTT. The whole variable domain, filled in from reference TRBV5-4 and TRBJ1-4, reads ETGVTQSPTHLIKTRGQQVTLRCSSQSGHNTVSWYQQALGQGPQFIFQYYREEENGRGNFPPRFSGLQFPNYSSELNVNALELDDSALYLCASSFRATNEKLFFGSGTQLSVL.

This chain's CDR3 is CASSPPSRGATNEQFF. In nucleotides, the CDR3 is TGTGCCAGCTCACCACCGAGTAGGGGGGCCACCAATGAGCAGTTCTTC. The chain employs TRBV18 and TRBJ2-1; either TRBD1 or TRBD2 may fit D (6 bases each). This CDR3 comprises 16 residues. Per germline, CDR1 KGHSH and CDR2 LQKENI. V gave up 0 bases and J gave up 6 bases, with 15 bases separating them.